The rows below give T cell receptor beta chains drawn from one sample of a study of T cells in Graves' hyperthyroidism and ophthalmopathy. TCRdb analysed the multiplex PCR reads with MiXCR anew, one entry per CDR3 protein. The data contain hundreds of thousands of distinct CDR3 sequences, about 14% of them singletons. Input material: blood. The receptor source for this set is a woman aged 30 to 39 with Graves' hyperthyroidism. Both conserved end residues are part of each CDR3. Each record gives: clone size, D gene, J gene, V gene, CDR3 protein, CDR3 DNA. D genes are given only for firm matches. Clone size is given for some rows only: seen once, a few or many times, or a class if the clone is expanded.

size: few; D: TRBD1; J: TRBJ1-2; V: TRBV5-5; CDR3: CASSFFGRGPFNYGYTF; DNA: TGTGCCAGCAGCTTCTTCGGCAGGGGGCCTTTTAACTATGGCTACACCTTC
size: .; D: .; J: TRBJ2-7; V: TRBV10-3; CDR3: CAISAVSKPSSSYEQYF; DNA: TGTGCCATCAGTGCGGTGTCGAAGCCTAGTTCATCGTACGAGCAGTACTTC
size: many; D: .; J: TRBJ2-7; V: TRBV28; CDR3: CASSLSAPSTGEQYF; DNA: TGTGCCAGCAGTTTAAGCGCGCCCAGCACCGGAGAGCAGTACTTC
size: .; D: .; J: TRBJ2-5; V: TRBV7-6; CDR3: CASNFERGAPPPETQYF; DNA: TGTGCCAGCAACTTTGAAAGAGGAGCGCCCCCCCCGGAGACCCAGTACTTC
size: few; D: .; J: TRBJ1-3; V: TRBV20-1; CDR3: CSAGLRRGNLGNTIYF; DNA: TGCAGTGCCGGATTACGGAGGGGGAATCTGGGAAACACCATATATTTT
size: many; D: .; J: TRBJ2-4; V: TRBV27; CDR3: CATQVRAKDIQYF; DNA: TGTGCCACCCAAGTCCGGGCCAAAGACATTCAGTACTTC
size: .; D: TRBD2; J: TRBJ2-7; V: TRBV7-9; CDR3: CASSSPGLVPYEQYF; DNA: TGTGCCAGCAGCTCACCCGGACTAGTACCTTACGAGCAGTACTTC
size: many; D: .; J: TRBJ2-2; V: TRBV7-9; CDR3: CASFGANTGELFF; DNA: TGTGCCAGCTTCGGGGCGAACACCGGGGAGCTGTTTTTT
size: many; D: TRBD2; J: TRBJ2-5; V: TRBV7-9; CDR3: CASSRGLAEETQYF; DNA: TGTGCCAGCAGCCGGGGACTAGCGGAAGAGACCCAGTACTTC
size: .; D: TRBD1; J: TRBJ1-4; V: TRBV7-9; CDR3: CASSPQPPGGKLFF; DNA: TGTGCCAGCAGCCCGCAACCCCCAGGGGGGAAACTGTTTTTT
size: many; D: .; J: TRBJ2-2; V: TRBV20-1; CDR3: CSAAGSNTGELFF; DNA: TGCAGTGCAGCAGGGTCTAACACCGGGGAGCTGTTTTTT
size: .; D: TRBD1; J: TRBJ1-1; V: TRBV7-9; CDR3: CASGGQGAQVRAFF; DNA: TGTGCCAGCGGGGGACAGGGGGCCCAGGTGCGAGCTTTCTTT
size: many; D: .; J: TRBJ1-1; V: TRBV20-1; CDR3: CSARRTTGNTEAFF; DNA: TGCAGTGCTAGACGAACTACTGGAAACACTGAAGCTTTCTTT
size: many; D: .; J: TRBJ1-2; V: TRBV24-1; CDR3: CATSDDRSFEGYTF; DNA: TGTGCCACCAGTGATGACAGGAGTTTTGAAGGCTACACCTTC
size: .; D: TRBD2; J: TRBJ2-7; V: TRBV4-3; CDR3: CASSQDGGRAAQYF; DNA: TGCGCCAGCAGCCAAGACGGCGGGAGGGCCGCGCAGTACTTC
size: many; D: .; J: TRBJ2-3; V: TRBV20-1; CDR3: CSVPEPGQGEDTQYF; DNA: TGCAGTGTTCCCGAACCAGGGCAAGGGGAAGATACGCAGTATTTT
size: many; D: TRBD2; J: TRBJ2-3; V: TRBV15; CDR3: CATSRDFASGAVADTQYF; DNA: TGTGCCACCAGCAGAGATTTCGCTAGCGGAGCGGTAGCAGATACGCAGTATTTT
size: many; D: TRBD2; J: TRBJ2-1; V: TRBV28; CDR3: CASSFSLAGDEQFF; DNA: TGTGCCAGCAGTTTCTCACTAGCGGGAGATGAGCAGTTCTTC
size: many; D: .; J: TRBJ2-5; V: TRBV5-5; CDR3: CASSYGGVREETQYF; DNA: TGTGCCAGCAGCTATGGGGGCGTCAGGGAAGAGACCCAGTACTTC
size: many; D: .; J: TRBJ2-3; V: TRBV5-1; CDR3: CASSRDSSTDTQYF; DNA: TGCGCCAGCAGCCGGGACTCTAGCACAGATACGCAGTATTTT
size: many; D: .; J: TRBJ2-1; V: TRBV20-1; CDR3: CSAKTGVTYNEQFF; DNA: TGCAGTGCAAAGACAGGAGTCACCTACAATGAGCAGTTCTTC
size: many; D: TRBD2; J: TRBJ2-3; V: TRBV7-9; CDR3: CASSQQLAGVTDTQYF; DNA: TGTGCCAGCAGCCAACAACTAGCGGGAGTCACAGATACGCAGTATTTT
size: few; D: TRBD1; J: TRBJ1-5; V: TRBV20-1; CDR3: CSATGADQPQHF; DNA: TGCAGTGCCACAGGGGCCGATCAGCCCCAGCATTTT
size: .; D: .; J: TRBJ1-6; V: TRBV3-1; CDR3: CASSQDSRAASPLHF; DNA: TGTGCCAGCAGCCAAGATTCCAGGGCTGCCTCACCCCTCCACTTT
size: many; D: .; J: TRBJ2-3; V: TRBV12-3/TRBV12-4; CDR3: CATGQLTSTDTQYF; DNA: TGTGCCACCGGACAGCTGACGAGCACAGATACGCAGTATTTT
size: .; D: .; J: TRBJ2-3; V: TRBV24-1; CDR3: CATSAVTTDTQYF; DNA: TGTGCCACCAGTGCCGTTACTACAGATACGCAGTATTTT
size: .; D: TRBD2; J: TRBJ2-1; V: TRBV12-3/TRBV12-4; CDR3: CASSQSPGTRTYEQFF; DNA: TGTGCCAGCAGCCAAAGTCCCGGGACTAGGACTTATGAGCAGTTCTTC
size: few; D: .; J: TRBJ2-7; V: TRBV7-2; CDR3: CASSPVRTSYEQYF; DNA: TGTGCCAGCAGCCCCGTTAGGACCTCCTACGAGCAGTACTTC
size: .; D: .; J: TRBJ1-2; V: TRBV29-1; CDR3: CSVGEDYWGGNYGYTF; DNA: TGCAGCGTTGGGGAGGATTATTGGGGCGGGAACTATGGCTACACCTTC
size: many; D: .; J: TRBJ1-1; V: TRBV30; CDR3: CAWSVDRTNTEAFF; DNA: TGTGCCTGGAGTGTCGACCGAACAAACACTGAAGCTTTCTTT
size: many; D: .; J: TRBJ2-3; V: TRBV3-1; CDR3: CASSQVTDTQYF; DNA: TGTGCCAGCAGCCAAGTCACAGATACGCAGTATTTT
size: many; D: .; J: TRBJ2-7; V: TRBV6-1; CDR3: CASSPLLTPSYEQYF; DNA: TGTGCCAGCAGTCCCCTCCTCACTCCCTCCTACGAGCAGTACTTC
size: few; D: .; J: TRBJ2-1; V: TRBV28; CDR3: CASSLGAIQYNEQFF; DNA: TGTGCCAGCAGTTTGGGTGCTATTCAGTACAATGAGCAGTTCTTC
size: many; D: .; J: TRBJ1-2; V: TRBV28; CDR3: CASRWGGRSNYGYTF; DNA: TGTGCCAGCAGGTGGGGCGGTAGAAGCAACTATGGCTACACCTTC
size: .; D: .; J: TRBJ2-3; V: TRBV19; CDR3: CASTTSGADTQYF; DNA: TGTGCCAGTACTACTAGTGGCGCAGATACGCAGTATTTT
size: many; D: .; J: TRBJ2-1; V: TRBV28; CDR3: CASSLSGTSYNEQFF; DNA: TGTGCCAGCAGCCTTAGCGGTACCTCCTACAATGAGCAGTTCTTC
size: .; D: .; J: TRBJ2-2; V: TRBV12-3/TRBV12-4; CDR3: CASLQGRDTGELFF; DNA: TGTGCCAGCCTGCAGGGGCGCGACACCGGGGAGCTGTTTTTT
size: many; D: .; J: TRBJ1-4; V: TRBV28; CDR3: CASSGTNEKLFF; DNA: TGTGCCAGCAGTGGGACTAATGAAAAACTGTTTTTT
size: many; D: .; J: TRBJ1-5; V: TRBV28; CDR3: CASSSPIGGDQPQHF; DNA: TGTGCCAGCAGTTCCCCTATTGGGGGGGATCAGCCCCAGCATTTT
size: .; D: TRBD2; J: TRBJ2-7; V: TRBV12-3/TRBV12-4; CDR3: CASRPRGLAGGLYEQYF; DNA: TGTGCCAGCAGACCCCGGGGGCTAGCGGGAGGGCTTTATGAGCAGTACTTC
size: .; D: .; J: TRBJ2-5; V: TRBV19; CDR3: CASSTPGTAQETQYF; DNA: TGTGCCAGTAGTACCCCCGGGACTGCACAAGAGACCCAGTACTTC
size: many; D: .; J: TRBJ2-7; V: TRBV28; CDR3: CASSNPREQYF; DNA: TGTGCCAGCAGTAACCCCCGCGAGCAGTACTTC
size: many; D: TRBD2; J: TRBJ2-1; V: TRBV10-1; CDR3: CASSERASGINEQFF; DNA: TGCGCCAGCAGTGAAAGGGCTAGCGGGATAAATGAGCAGTTCTTC
size: few; D: .; J: TRBJ1-1; V: TRBV19; CDR3: CASTWTGLNTEAFF; DNA: TGTGCCAGTACTTGGACGGGCCTAAACACTGAAGCTTTCTTT
size: many; D: TRBD1; J: TRBJ2-5; V: TRBV6-1; CDR3: CASSPPPGTGAETQYF; DNA: TGTGCCAGCAGCCCCCCCCCCGGGACAGGGGCCGAGACCCAGTACTTC
size: few; D: TRBD2; J: TRBJ2-3; V: TRBV10-3; CDR3: CAISDIGASGPDTQYF; DNA: TGTGCCATCAGTGATATAGGGGCTAGCGGGCCAGATACGCAGTATTTT